This TCR beta chain comes out of a study of a mutant IDH1 vaccine in newly diagnosed glioma. Study at large: Vaccination followed radiotherapy alone by 4-6 weeks, or accompanied temozolomide cycles. Earlier treatment was radiotherapy, temozolomide, or both, with most getting both.

TCRdb's copy holds only in-frame clones and misses some; the assay was immunoSEQ multiplex PCR. The sample lists around 40,000 clones, 65% to 80% occurring once. V shed 5 bases, J shed 0 bases, and the junction held 9 bases outside the gene matches. CDR3 length: 17 residues. In germline, CDR1 is GTSNPN, CDR2 SVGIG (reference sequence). Study-wide results and limits: Top peripheral T cell clonotype shifts appeared unrelated to pseudoprogression.

A word on this clone: Its antigen is currently unknown.

Time point noted: week 23, last vaccination. Mutant IDH1 20-mer peptide, at 300 ug, made up each vaccine dose, with topical imiquimod. Donor tumors were new WHO grade 3 or 4 IDH1-mutant, ATRX-lost astrocytomas. V and J are TRBV30 and TRBJ2-6, with 8 positions matching TRBD1. This specimen was PBMCs, taken from a glioma patient whose treatment included an IDH1 peptide vaccine. The sequence was obtained from a man aged 50 to 59 with glioma. The CDR3 DNA reads TGTGCCTGGCTCGCGGGACAGGAGATCTCTGGGGCCAACGTCCTGACTTTC. Translated: CAWLAGQEISGANVLTF.